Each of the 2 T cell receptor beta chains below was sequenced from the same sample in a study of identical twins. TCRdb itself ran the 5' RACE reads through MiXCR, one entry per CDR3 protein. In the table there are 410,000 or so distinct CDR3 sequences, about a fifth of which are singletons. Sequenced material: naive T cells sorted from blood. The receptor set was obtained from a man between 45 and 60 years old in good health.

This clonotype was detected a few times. The CDR3 DNA is TGTGCCATCAGCCCCGGGATCACAGATACGCAGTATTTT. It is translated as CAISPGITDTQYF. The rearrangement uses TRBV10-3 and TRBJ2-3; perhaps TRBD2 as D (5 bases). The germline CDR1 and CDR2 sequences are ENHRY and SYGVKD. The CDR3 has 13 residues. Trimming took off 6 bases at V and 2 bases at J, with 9 bases between the two ends.

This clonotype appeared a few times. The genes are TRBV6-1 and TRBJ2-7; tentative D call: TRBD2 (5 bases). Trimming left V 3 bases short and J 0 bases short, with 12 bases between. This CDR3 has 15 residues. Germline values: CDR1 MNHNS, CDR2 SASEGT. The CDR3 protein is CASSEGRRSSYEQYF. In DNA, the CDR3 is TGTGCCAGCAGTGAGGGCAGGAGGAGCTCCTACGAGCAGTACTTC.